The 32 T cell receptor beta chains below come from one sample, sequenced in a study of CD8+ T cells in alopecia areata (dated by TCRdb to between 2017 and 2018). The sample's time point label, in plain terms: about 5 months on oral tofacitinib. The treatment or condition label for this specimen denotes: oral pan-JAK inhibitor, 5-10 mg twice daily. Library preparation was by the immunoSEQ multiplex PCR assay. RNA was extracted from all samples and reverse transcribed into cDNA, which served as template for TCR sequencing. The clones in this table, taken by TCRdb from immuneACCESS, are in-frame only. Not every clone is retained; where verified, under half of the shortfall comes from an unresolved V gene, and the cause of the rest is unknown. Counted in this sample were 170,000 or so clones; about 60% of them appeared once. The top ten clonotypes cover roughly 12% of the sample. The sequencing here drew on CD8+ T cells sorted from blood, taken at week 24, from a patient treated with tofacitinib. These receptors were collected from a human donor with alopecia areata.

The chain uses TRBV27 and TRBJ2-7; no clear D gene. The CDR3 has 16 amino acids. Per germline, CDR1 MNHEY and CDR2 SMNVEV (reference sequence). With 8 bases removed from V and 4 bases from J, the gap between germline ends came to 24 bases. Written as DNA, the CDR3 is TGTGCCAGCTCCCGCTCGATACAAGACCCTCCATACGAGCAGTACTTC. It codes for CASSRSIQDPPYEQYF.

The V and J genes are TRBV4-1 and TRBJ2-5; the match to TRBD1 covers 7 bases. Germline CDR1 and CDR2: MGHRA and YSYEKL. This CDR3 comprises 14 residues. With V trimmed by 4 bases and J by 2 bases, 4 bases remained unmatched. The DNA of the CDR3 is TGCGCCAGCAGCCCTCGACAGGGACAAGAGACCCAGTACTTC. It specifies CASSPRQGQETQYF.

The rearrangement joins TRBV19 to TRBJ2-1; 9 bases map to TRBD2. This CDR3 has 15 residues. Germline V gene sequence: CDR1 LNHDA, CDR2 SQIVND (reference sequence). Losses at the gene ends were 5 bases for V and 6 bases for J; bases not matched to a gene: 8. In DNA form, the CDR3 reads TGTGCCAGTAGTCTGGTGGCGGGGGGGTTCAATGAGCAGTTCTTC. Translated: CASSLVAGGFNEQFF.

The chain links TRBV29-1 to TRBJ1-1, with TRBD1 as a possible D gene (6 bases). The CDR3 sequence is 14 residues long. Trimming cost V 4 bases and J 4 bases, with 16 bases left between them. From germline, CDR1 is SQVTM and CDR2 ANQGSEA. The CDR3 loop is CSVGGGSRFTEAFF. The DNA of the CDR3 is TGCAGCGTTGGCGGGGGCAGCAGGTTCACTGAAGCTTTCTTT.

This clone occurred a few times. This rearrangement joins TRBV5-4 to TRBJ2-7; 10 bases agree with TRBD2. The ends lost 0 bases at V and 3 bases at J; junction bases unmatched: 0. The CDR3 covers 14 residues. Germline V CDR1 and CDR2: SGHNT, YYREEE (reference sequence). The CDR3 sequence is CASSLASGGYEQYF. In DNA form, the CDR3 reads TGTGCCAGCAGCTTGGCTAGCGGGGGCTACGAGCAGTACTTC.

The chain has TRBV30 and TRBJ1-6; TRBD1 might be the D (5 bases). Trimming removed 3 bases at V and 4 bases at J, with 13 bases between. The CDR3 spans 15 residues. From germline, CDR1 is GTSNPN and CDR2 SVGIG (reference sequence). Written as DNA, the CDR3 is TGTGCCTGGAGGAGACAGCGGAGTTATAATTCACCCCTCCACTTT. The encoded protein is CAWRRQRSYNSPLHF.

This clone was recorded once. This chain links TRBV30 with TRBJ2-7, with 7 bases identical to TRBD1. This CDR3 region has 15 residues. The V gene's germline CDR1 is GTSNPN and CDR2 SVGIG (reference sequence). Losses at the gene ends were 6 bases for V and 1 base for J; bases not matched to a gene: 12. The CDR3 sequence is CACGSSQGFSYEQYF. As DNA, the CDR3 is TGTGCCTGTGGAAGTTCACAGGGGTTTTCCTACGAGCAGTACTTC. Based on the CDR3 plus reference TRBV30 and TRBJ2-7, the full variable domain is SQTIHQWPATLVQPVGSPLSLECTVEGTSNPNLYWYRQAAGRGLQLLFYSVGIGQISSEVPQNLSASRPQDRQFILSSKKLLLSDSGFYLCACGSSQGFSYEQYFGPGTRLTVT.

V usage is TRBV15 and J usage is TRBJ1-2; 10 bases fit TRBD1. Per germline, CDR1 LNHNV and CDR2 YYDKDF (reference sequence). After removal of 6 bases from V and 7 bases from J, the junction contained 2 bases not matched to a gene. The CDR3 totals 12 residues. The CDR3 reads CATRTGGLGYTF. The CDR3 bases are TGTGCCACCAGGACAGGGGGCCTTGGCTACACCTTC.

In regard to this clone: One junction end disagrees with the germline gene, perhaps due to a read error. The chain combines TRBV7-9 with TRBJ2-7; 9 bases align to TRBD1. The CDR3 is 15 residues long. Per the germline V gene, CDR1 is SEHNR and CDR2 is FQNEAQ (reference sequence). The chain's CDR3 is CASSLAGTGKYEQYF. The CDR3, as DNA: TGTGCCAGCAGCCTAGCCGGGACAGGGAAATACGAGCAGTACTTC. Full variable domain (outside the CDR3, taken from reference TRBV7-9 and TRBJ2-7): DTGVSQNPRHKITKRGQNVTFRCDPISEHNRLYWYRQTLGQGPEFLTYFQNEAQLEKSRLLSDRFSAERPKGSFSTLEIQRTEQGDSAMYLCASSLAGTGKYEQYFGPGTRLTVT.

This clone was seen once. V is TRBV27 and J is TRBJ1-5; D is perhaps TRBD1 (5 bases). Germline-derived CDR1 and CDR2 are MNHEY and SMNVEV (reference sequence). The CDR3 runs 14 residues. Trimming took 3 bases from V and 5 from J, leaving 11 bases between them. The CDR3 DNA is TGTGCCAGCAGTTTGGTCAGGGACGATCAGCCCCAGCATTTT. Amino acid sequence: CASSLVRDDQPQHF.

The rearrangement links TRBV7-2 to TRBJ1-1; D not certain. The V gene's germline CDR1 is SGHTA and CDR2 FQGNSA. CDR3 length equals 17 residues. V shed 4 bases and J shed 3 bases, with 21 bases lying between them. This CDR3 reads CASSSPTEEGIDTEAFF. CDR3 nucleotide sequence: TGTGCCAGCAGCTCCCCCACCGAAGAGGGAATAGACACTGAAGCTTTCTTT.

This clone occurred once. The CDR3 protein is CASTQSSGSPLHF. The CDR3 DNA reads TGTGCCAGTACCCAGAGTTCGGGTTCACCCCTCCACTTT. The chain employs TRBV19 and TRBJ1-6; D ambiguous. V lost 7 bases and J 9 bases, leaving 13 bases between the germline ends. The germline V gene has CDR1 LNHDA and CDR2 SQIVND (reference sequence). CDR3 length: 13 residues.

The chain has TRBV29-1 and TRBJ2-1; 11 nucleotides align to TRBD2. With 7 bases clipped from V and 4 bases from J, the junction kept 12 bases outside the gene matches. Germline V CDR1 and CDR2: SQVTM, ANQGSEA. The CDR3 covers 16 residues. CDR3 DNA sequence: TGCAGCGCGGGGACAGCCGGGACTAGCGGATACAATGAGCAGTTCTTC. Its protein is CSAGTAGTSGYNEQFF.

The V and J genes are TRBV29-1 and TRBJ2-1; 11 nucleotides align to TRBD1. Losses at the gene ends were 6 bases for V and 2 bases for J; bases not matched to a gene: 0. The CDR3 totals 13 residues. CDR1 and CDR2 (germline): SQVTM, ANQGSEA. CDR3 protein: CSVGQGAYNEQFF. CDR3 sequence (DNA): TGCAGCGTGGGACAGGGGGCCTACAATGAGCAGTTCTTC.

This rearrangement joins TRBV11-2 to TRBJ2-1; D tentatively reads TRBD1 or TRBD2 (6 bases each). The CDR3 consists of 15 residues. Germline V gene data show CDR1 as SGHAT and CDR2 as FQNNGV. The V and J ends lost 1 base and 1 base respectively, with 8 bases between them. This CDR3 reads CASSLAGASYNEQFF. The CDR3 region has the DNA TGTGCCAGCAGCTTAGCGGGGGCTTCCTACAATGAGCAGTTCTTC.

The genes are TRBV13 and TRBJ1-1, with 8 bases fitting TRBD1. The V gene end was trimmed by 5 bases and the J gene end by 0 bases; junction bases not matched to a gene: 8. This CDR3 contains 16 residues. Germline loops: CDR1 PRHDT, CDR2 FYEKMQ (reference sequence). CDR3 loop: CASSPGQGIMNTEAFF. CDR3 nucleotide sequence: TGTGCCAGCAGCCCAGGACAGGGAATCATGAACACTGAAGCTTTCTTT. Drawing the rest from reference TRBV13 and TRBJ1-1, the complete variable domain is AAGVIQSPRHLIKEKRETATLKCYPIPRHDTVYWYQQGPGQDPQFLISFYEKMQSDKGSIPDRFSAQQFSDYHSELNMSSLELGDSALYFCASSPGQGIMNTEAFFGQGTRLTVV.

The chain recombines TRBV29-1 with TRBJ1-2; 9 nucleotides agree with TRBD1. Germline V CDR1 and CDR2: SQVTM, ANQGSEA. Trimming removed 4 bases from V and 2 bases from J; junction bases left unmatched: 11. The CDR3 length is 16 residues. The CDR3 nucleotides read TGCAGCGTTGGTACCGGACACAGGGGGCGCAACTATGGCTACACCTTC. Translating it yields CSVGTGHRGRNYGYTF.

CDR3 residues: CASSHQTSGRKPGELFF. DNA of the CDR3: TGTGCCAGCAGCCACCAAACTAGCGGGAGGAAACCCGGGGAGCTGTTTTTT. This chain connects TRBV14 to TRBJ2-2; 12 bases fit TRBD2. There are 17 residues in the CDR3. With 3 bases clipped from V and 6 bases from J, the junction kept 8 bases outside the gene matches. Germline V gene data show CDR1 as SGHDN and CDR2 as FVKESK. Supplemented by reference TRBV14 and TRBJ2-2, the full variable domain reads EAGVTQFPSHSVIEKGQTVTLRCDPISGHDNLYWYRRVMGKEIKFLLHFVKESKQDESGMPNNRFLAERTGGTYSTLKVQPAELEDSGVYFCASSHQTSGRKPGELFFGEGSRLTVL.

The V call is TRBV5-1, the J call TRBJ2-7; 10 bases agree with TRBD1. Trimming took 4 bases from V and 1 from J; bases not matched to a gene: 17. Germline V gene lookup returns CDR1 SGHRS and CDR2 YFSETQ. The CDR3 runs to 19 residues. The CDR3 reads CASSLRPGTGDYISYEQYF. CDR3 in DNA: TGCGCCAGCAGCCTACGTCCCGGGACAGGGGACTACATATCCTACGAGCAGTACTTC.

A few counts support this clone. The chain links TRBV7-9 to TRBJ1-6; no reliable D call. V was clipped by 10 bases and J by 14 bases, with 15 bases between them. The CDR3 is 11 residues long. The germline gives CDR1 SEHNR, CDR2 FQNEAQ (reference sequence). The CDR3 DNA reads TGTGCCACTGTAAGCGGGGTCACCCTCCACTTT. It is translated as CATVSGVTLHF.

This clone was seen only a few times. As DNA, the CDR3 is TGTGCCAGCAGCGCCGGGGGGTCTCTCTACGAGCAGTACTTC. Translation: CASSAGGSLYEQYF. The chain recombines TRBV9 with TRBJ2-7; 7 bases fit TRBD2. The length of the CDR3 is 14 residues. Per the germline V gene, CDR1 is SGDLS and CDR2 is YYNGEE. V gave up 3 bases and J gave up 3 bases; unmatched junction bases: 6. Supplemented by reference TRBV9 and TRBJ2-7, the full variable domain reads DSGVTQTPKHLITATGQRVTLRCSPRSGDLSVYWYQQSLDQGLQFLIQYYNGEERAKGNILERFSAQQFPDLHSELNLSSLELGDSALYFCASSAGGSLYEQYFGPGTRLTVT.

This clone has more than one count but fewer than ten. The CDR3 DNA is TGCAGCGTTGAAGATACGCTAGCGGGGCGGAGTCCCTACAATGAGCAGTTCTTC. Its translation is CSVEDTLAGRSPYNEQFF. The V call is TRBV29-1, the J call TRBJ2-1; 9 nucleotides align to TRBD2. CDR3 size: 18 residues. The germline V gene has CDR1 SQVTM and CDR2 ANQGSEA. V shed 0 bases, J shed 2 bases, and the junction held 11 bases outside the gene matches.

The chain uses TRBV2 and TRBJ2-7, with 8 bases aligning to TRBD2. The J segment lost 2 bases and the V segment lost 3 bases, leaving 6 bases of the junction unmatched. Looked up from germline, CDR1 is SNHLY and CDR2 is FYNNEI. The CDR3 totals 15 residues. The CDR3: CASSEGAGDAYEQYF. The CDR3 nucleotides are TGTGCCAGCAGTGAGGGAGCGGGGGATGCCTACGAGCAGTACTTC.

This clone has just a few counts. J is TRBJ2-7 and V is TRBV12-5; 7 bases map to TRBD1. Germline V gives CDR1 LGHNT, CDR2 FRNRAP. After removal of 6 bases from V and 0 bases from J, the junction contained 2 bases not matched to a gene. There are 13 residues in the CDR3. CDR3 protein: CASGWDSSYEQYF. Here the CDR3 DNA reads TGTGCTAGTGGCTGGGACAGCTCCTACGAGCAGTACTTC. The variable domain in full, completed from reference TRBV12-5 and TRBJ2-7, reads DARVTQTPRHKVTEMGQEVTMRCQPILGHNTVFWYRQTMMQGLELLAYFRNRAPLDDSGMPKDRFSAEMPDATLATLKIQPSEPRDSAVYFCASGWDSSYEQYFGPGTRLTVT.

V and J are TRBV15 and TRBJ1-4; D is unresolved. Trimming pared 2 bases from V and 0 bases from J, leaving 10 bases between. The CDR3 is made up of 16 amino acids. In germline, CDR1 is LNHNV, CDR2 YYDKDF (reference sequence). The CDR3 loop reads CATSRSLAPTNEKLFF. CDR3 coding DNA: TGTGCCACCAGCAGATCGCTTGCGCCAACTAATGAAAAACTGTTTTTT.

This clone was counted a single time. The CDR3 nucleotides read TGCGCCAGCAGATCGATTCGGGTGGACGAGCAGTACTTC. Translation: CASRSIRVDEQYF. The chain couples TRBV5-1 to TRBJ2-7; D gene uncertain. The CDR3 is made up of 13 amino acids. CDR1 and CDR2 (germline): SGHRS, YFSETQ. V lost 5 bases and J lost 5, with 14 bases in between.

The genes are TRBV27 and TRBJ2-5; D uncertain. Matching the DNA end better, TRBJ2-7 makes the J call doubtful. Germline assignment: CDR1 MNHEY and CDR2 SMNVEV (reference sequence). This CDR3 contains 14 residues. For the CDR3, the DNA is TGTGCCAGCAGTTTCGAATCCAAATCCTACGAGCAGTACTTC. Its protein is CASSFESKSYEQYF.

The table lists this clone with a few counts. This chain joins TRBV7-9 and TRBJ1-4; D call uncertain. The germline V and J ends were trimmed by 1 base and 8 bases, with 11 bases remaining between them. The CDR3 has 14 residues. The germline gives CDR1 SEHNR, CDR2 FQNEAQ (reference sequence). CDR3 DNA sequence: TGTGCCAGCAGCTTAGTGGGAGTACAGGAAAAACTGTTTTTT. Translating it yields CASSLVGVQEKLFF.

For this clone: The same CDR3 is also encoded by other DNA sequences in this sample. This chain joins TRBV29-1 and TRBJ1-1; unclear D gene. Germline V lookup: CDR1 SQVTM, CDR2 ANQGSEA. The germline V and J ends were trimmed by 6 bases and 1 base, with 6 bases remaining between them. The CDR3 is 11 residues long. This CDR3 is CSVARNTEAFF. CDR3 DNA sequence: TGCAGCGTAGCAAGGAACACTGAAGCTTTCTTT.

The chain has TRBV11-3 and TRBJ1-2, with 8 bases identical to TRBD1. V lost 1 base, J lost 6 bases, and 4 bases stayed unmatched. The germline V gene has CDR1 SGHNT and CDR2 YENEEA. CDR3 length equals 14 residues. The DNA of the CDR3 is TGTGCCAGCAGCTTAGCGGCAGGGGGCGATGGCTACACCTTC. It codes for CASSLAAGGDGYTF.

The rearrangement uses TRBV10-2 and TRBJ2-3; 9 nucleotides align to TRBD2. The junction had 5 bases not matched to a gene; V was cut back by 3 bases and J by 1 base. Germline V gene sequence: CDR1 WSHSY, CDR2 SAAADI. The CDR3 is 16 residues long. The CDR3 region has the DNA TGCGCCAGCAGTGATCGAATAGCGGGGGGCACAGATACGCAGTATTTT. Protein: CASSDRIAGGTDTQYF.

This clone was recorded a few times. The chain recombines TRBV11-3 with TRBJ2-3; tentatively, D is TRBD2 (6 bases). This CDR3 comprises 14 residues. CDR1 is SGHNT and CDR2 is YENEEA in the germline V gene. Trimming shortened V by 7 bases and J by 5 bases, and 16 bases separated the two germline ends. CDR3 sequence (DNA): TGTGCCAGCAACCCTGGGGTAGCGGTAGATACGCAGTATTTT. Encoded protein: CASNPGVAVDTQYF.